The 9 T cell receptor beta chains below were found in one sample sequenced in a study of cytomegalovirus exposure and HLA in healthy donors. Vbeta (60) and Jbeta (13) primers were used in the PCR. Using immunoSEQ multiplex PCR, the repertoire was profiled, and TCRdb retains in-frame clones only, with some absent. This table holds 75,000 to 95,000 clones, around three fifths found once. What was sequenced was PBMCs. Receptor source: a man aged 30 to 39 in good health and CMV-seronegative.

This clone was detected a few times. J is TRBJ2-7 and V is TRBV5-1; possibly TRBD2 for D (5 bases). This CDR3 region has 13 residues. V lost 3 bases and J 2 bases, leaving 9 bases between the germline ends. From germline, CDR1 is SGHRS and CDR2 YFSETQ. The chain's CDR3 is CASSYGMPYEQYF. CDR3 DNA sequence: TGCGCCAGCAGCTACGGGATGCCCTACGAGCAGTACTTC.

The chain employs TRBV18 and TRBJ2-3; tentatively, D is TRBD2 (7 bases). The length of the CDR3 is 15 residues. Germline assignment: CDR1 KGHSH and CDR2 LQKENI. Trimming removed 3 bases at V and 3 bases at J, with 13 bases between. The CDR3 spells CASSPSGGRTDTQYF. The CDR3 DNA sequence: TGTGCCAGCTCACCCTCGGGGGGCAGGACAGATACGCAGTATTTT.

The chain carries TRBV5-8 and TRBJ1-5; 8 bases are shared with TRBD1. V was clipped by 4 bases and J by 5 bases; unmatched bases: 5. Germline V gives CDR1 SGHTS, CDR2 YDEGEE. The CDR3 covers 14 residues. CDR3 loop: CASSRDRNDQPQHF. The DNA for the CDR3 is TGTGCCAGCAGCCGGGACAGGAACGATCAGCCCCAGCATTTT. Looking up the rest from reference TRBV5-8 and TRBJ1-5 gives the full variable domain: EAGVTQSPTHLIKTRGQQATLRCSPISGHTSVYWYQQALGLGLQFLLWYDEGEERNRGNFPPRFSGRQFPNYSSELNVNALELEDSALYLCASSRDRNDQPQHFGDGTRLSIL.

A note on this clone: The junction does not match germline at one end; this may be a read error. Additional DNA sequences in this sample encode the identical CDR3. J is TRBJ2-2 and V is TRBV4-1, with D possibly TRBD2 on 5 matching bases. The CDR3 contains 15 residues. Germline CDR1 reads MGHRA; CDR2 reads YSYEKL. The CDR3 here is CASSQDQQYTGELFF. The CDR3 DNA reads as TGCGCCAGCAGCCAAGATCAACAGTACACCGGGGAGTTGTTTTTT.

This clone has a handful of counts. The chain carries TRBV25-1 and TRBJ1-4, with D unclear. Looked up from germline, CDR1 is MGHDK and CDR2 is SYGVNS. Trimming took 1 base from V and 5 from J, leaving 8 bases between them. The CDR3 is 14 amino acids. The DNA for the CDR3 is TGTGCCAGCAGTGAATCGGGTCACAATGAAAAACTGTTTTTT. This gives the protein CASSESGHNEKLFF. The variable domain in full, with the rest retrieved from reference TRBV25-1 and TRBJ1-4, is EADIYQTPRYLVIGTGKKITLECSQTMGHDKMYWYQQDPGMELHLIHYSYGVNSTEKGDLSSESTVSRIRTEHFPLTLESARPSHTSQYLCASSESGHNEKLFFGSGTQLSVL.

This clone appeared a few times. The gene calls are TRBV27 and TRBJ1-2; D gene ambiguous. The V end lost 2 bases, the J end lost 5 bases, and 21 bases lay between the germline ends. In germline, CDR1 is MNHEY, CDR2 SMNVEV (reference sequence). This CDR3 is built from 17 residues. CDR3 amino acids: CASSLARVGLRGYGYTF. In DNA, the CDR3 is TGTGCCAGCAGTTTAGCGAGGGTCGGCCTTAGAGGGTATGGCTACACCTTC.

The rearrangement joins TRBV6-1 to TRBJ2-5, with no clear D. CDR1 and CDR2 (germline): MNHNS, SASEGT. This CDR3 spans 14 amino acids. Trimming removed 4 bases from V and 5 bases from J, with 14 bases in between. CDR3 sequence reads: CASSARNSPETQYF. CDR3 DNA sequence: TGTGCCAGCAGTGCCCGGAACAGTCCGGAGACCCAGTACTTC.

The chain combines TRBV5-1 with TRBJ2-6; D may be TRBD1 (7 bases). The ends were cut back, 0 bases at V and 0 bases at J, with 25 bases in the middle. Germline assignment: CDR1 SGHRS and CDR2 YFSETQ. The CDR3 runs to 22 residues. CDR3 residues: CASSLVPIWRGQLNSGANVLTF. The CDR3 DNA is TGCGCCAGCAGCTTGGTCCCGATATGGAGGGGACAGTTAAACTCTGGGGCCAACGTCCTGACTTTC.

This clone was counted only a few times. The genes are TRBV4-1 and TRBJ1-2; D possibly corresponds to TRBD1 (5 bases). Looked up from germline, CDR1 is MGHRA and CDR2 is YSYEKL. This CDR3 region has 15 residues. Trimming removed 6 bases at V and 7 bases at J, with 21 bases between. This CDR3 is CASSLESQGIGGYTF. CDR3 bases: TGCGCCAGCAGTCTTGAAAGTCAGGGAATAGGTGGCTACACCTTC.